The 2 T cell receptor beta chains listed next were all sequenced from one sample in a study of T cells after yellow fever vaccination. Via MiXCR, TCRdb re-called the 5' RACE reads, giving one row per CDR3 protein. This table has about 26,000 distinct CDR3 sequences, roughly 4.7% appearing once. This material consisted of PBMCs, either bulk or a sorted T-cell subset (CD4+, CD8+, memory, or dextramer-sorted; not recorded which), taken on the day of the yellow fever booster vaccination. All receptors come from a man aged 18 to 30 who received the YFV17D yellow fever vaccine.

This clonotype was seen at least ten times. V usage is TRBV5-1 and J usage is TRBJ2-1; TRBD1 matches at 10 bases. Per germline, CDR1 SGHRS and CDR2 YFSETQ. Trimming at V came to 4 bases and at J to 6 bases, leaving 4 bases not matched to a gene. This CDR3 region has 14 residues. CDR3 nucleotides: TGCGCCAGCAGCAGGGACAGGGGTGTCAATGAGCAGTTCTTC. Translation gives CASSRDRGVNEQFF.

This clonotype came up many times. The chain uses TRBV4-1 and TRBJ2-3, with 8 bases matching TRBD1. CDR1 is MGHRA, CDR2 YSYEKL, per germline. V shed 1 base and J 7 bases; nucleotides not matched to a gene: 4. The CDR3 is 14 residues long. CDR3: CASSQVDRVNTQYF. CDR3 DNA sequence: TGCGCCAGCAGCCAAGTGGACAGGGTCAATACGCAGTATTTT.